This paragraph covers one T cell receptor (beta chain) sequence. These data are taken from a study of human T cells and chemical hapten exposure. The overall study: Among samples, TCR yields varied mainly because of small differences in pooled library volume.

TCRdb reprocessed the RACE reads with MiXCR, giving one entry per CDR3 protein. This table has about 190,000 distinct CDR3 sequences, under 30% appearing once. Regarding time point: patch test 3, about 24 weeks after DPC sensitization. This sample's treatment: therapeutic diphenylcyclopropenone sensitization with weekly scalp DPC. The material sequenced was whole blood, taken in connection with sensitization to the hapten diphenylcyclopropenone (DPC). The clonotype comes from a woman in her 40s with alopecia areata. Some clones in this sample may be carry-over from other donors' samples.

The CDR3 bases are TGTGCCAGCAAAATTGGGACTAGCGTGAACACCGGGGAGCTGTTTTTT. Amino acid sequence: CASKIGTSVNTGELFF. The chain uses TRBV28 and TRBJ2-2, with 10 bases aligning to TRBD2. The V segment lost 7 bases and the J segment 1 base; nucleotides outside the gene matches: 6. This CDR3 has 16 amino acids. CDR1 is MDHEN, CDR2 SYDVKM, per germline.